Below, 32 T cell receptor beta chains from the same sample are listed, as sequenced in a study of T-cell memory formation after mild COVID-19. TCRdb independently ran MiXCR on the 5' RACE reads; one entry per CDR3 protein. Of roughly 400,000 distinct CDR3 sequences in the sample, roughly 17% were seen once. The sequencing input was PBMCs or a T cell subset sorted from them (not recorded which). Source of these receptors: a man aged 18 to 29 who had mild COVID-19 (a few samples of this study predate the infection). Cell type and time point are not known.

The chain recombines TRBV6-5 with TRBJ2-5, with D possibly being TRBD1 (5 bases). The CDR3 loop spans 12 amino acids. CDR1 MNHEY and CDR2 SVGAGI come from the germline V gene. The V and J ends lost 7 bases and 6 bases respectively, with 12 bases between them. In DNA form, the CDR3 reads TGTGCCAGCAACAGGCCCCCAAAGACCCAGTACTTC. This sequence encodes CASNRPPKTQYF.

Only a few counts were recorded for this clonotype. The gene calls are TRBV6-6 and TRBJ1-3; possibly TRBD1 for D (5 bases). The ends were cut back, 0 bases at V and 4 bases at J, with 10 bases in the middle. The CDR3 has 15 amino acids. In germline, CDR1 is MNHNY, CDR2 SVGAGI (reference sequence). CDR3 DNA sequence: TGTGCCAGCAGTTACTCGGGGGTAATGGGAAACACCATATATTTT. Translation: CASSYSGVMGNTIYF.

V and J are TRBV19 and TRBJ1-2; no definite D call. Between the trimmed V and J ends, which lost 5 bases and 1 base, there was a span of 5 bases. The germline CDR1 and CDR2 sequences are LNHDA and SQIVND (reference sequence). The CDR3 length is 12 residues. This CDR3 reads CASSRNNYGYTF. The CDR3 bases are TGTGCCAGTAGTCGTAATAACTATGGCTACACCTTC.

This clonotype has more than one count but fewer than ten. The chain carries TRBV9 and TRBJ1-2; 8 bases match TRBD1. The V segment lost 4 bases and the J segment 6 bases; nucleotides outside the gene matches: 8. Germline V gene sequence: CDR1 SGDLS, CDR2 YYNGEE. The CDR3 loop spans 14 amino acids. CDR3 coding DNA: TGTGCCAGCAGCCCGGACAGGGCGGAGGATGGCTACACCTTC. Translation gives CASSPDRAEDGYTF.

The J gene is TRBJ2-1, the V gene TRBV3-1; TRBD2 matches at 8 bases. Germline assignment: CDR1 LGHDT and CDR2 YNNKEL (reference sequence). The V and J ends lost 0 bases and 5 bases, in that order; junction bases with no gene match: 6. The CDR3 extends over 16 amino acids. The CDR3 DNA is TGTGCCAGCAGCCAAGACCTCAGCGGGGGCAACAATGAGCAGTTCTTC. Translation: CASSQDLSGGNNEQFF.

This clonotype has at least ten counts. The chain links TRBV7-8 to TRBJ1-5; D remains ambiguous. The CDR3 extends over 13 amino acids. The germline V and J ends were trimmed by 2 bases and 5 bases, with 7 bases remaining between them. The germline CDR1 and CDR2 sequences are SGHVS and FQNEAQ. DNA for the CDR3: TGTGCCAGCAGCTTAAGGTTCGATCAGCCCCAGCATTTT. Translated, it gives CASSLRFDQPQHF.

For the CDR3, the DNA is TGTGCCAGCAGTTACAGGACTAGCGGGGGGCCTAGCACAGATACGCAGTATTTT. It codes for CASSYRTSGGPSTDTQYF. The chain combines TRBV6-5 with TRBJ2-3; 14 bases align to TRBD2. The CDR3 totals 18 residues. V was clipped by 2 bases and J by 0 bases; unmatched bases: 4. CDR1 is MNHEY, CDR2 SVGAGI, per germline.

Here the CDR3 DNA reads TGCGCCAGCAGTCAGCCCGACGGGGGAGGATACAATGAGCAGTTCTTC. Translated: CASSQPDGGGYNEQFF. The J gene is TRBJ2-1, the V gene TRBV5-1; D is possibly TRBD2 (6 bases). This CDR3 region has 16 residues. V lost 5 bases and J lost 4, with 19 bases in between. Germline CDR1 reads SGHRS; CDR2 reads YFSETQ.

This clonotype has only a few counts. The chain joins TRBV7-2 to TRBJ1-6, with 7 bases matching TRBD1. This CDR3 is 15 amino acids long. Germline V gene data show CDR1 as SGHTA and CDR2 as FQGNSA. Losses at the gene ends were 5 bases for V and 8 bases for J; bases not matched to a gene: 9. The chain's CDR3 is CASSPLDRVYSPLHF. CDR3 in DNA: TGTGCCAGCAGCCCCCTCGACAGGGTTTATTCACCCCTCCACTTT. The full variable domain, completed using reference TRBV7-2 and TRBJ1-6, is GAGVSQSPSNKVTEKGKDVELRCDPISGHTALYWYRQSLGQGLEFLIYFQGNSAPDKSGLPSDRFSAERTGGSVSTLTIQRTQQEDSAVYLCASSPLDRVYSPLHFGNGTRLTVT.

The chain recombines TRBV5-1 with TRBJ1-1; possibly TRBD1 for D (5 bases). This CDR3 is 12 amino acids long. Germline CDR1 SGHRS, CDR2 YFSETQ. V was clipped by 5 bases and J by 7 bases, with 12 bases between them. CDR3 amino acids: CASRGLGDEAFF. CDR3 DNA: TGCGCCAGCAGAGGGTTAGGGGATGAAGCTTTCTTT. Together with reference TRBV5-1 and TRBJ1-1, the CDR3 gives the full variable domain: KAGVTQTPRYLIKTRGQQVTLSCSPISGHRSVSWYQQTPGQGLQFLFEYFSETQRNKGNFPGRFSGRQFSNSRSEMNVSTLELGDSALYLCASRGLGDEAFFGQGTRLTVV.

The J gene is TRBJ2-7, the V gene TRBV4-3; 7 bases line up with TRBD2. This CDR3 has 14 residues. Germline CDR1 is LGHNA and CDR2 is YSLEER. V lost 1 base to trimming and J lost 7 bases; unmatched junction nucleotides: 7. The CDR3 DNA follows: TGCGCCAGCAGCCAAGTCCACTTCGGGGGGGAGCAGTACTTC. This encodes CASSQVHFGGEQYF.

At least ten counts were recorded for this clonotype. The V gene is TRBV5-1, the J gene TRBJ2-5; TRBD1 aligns across 9 bases. The CDR3 runs 14 residues. Trimming cost V 4 bases and J 4 bases; bases outside gene matches: 5. The V gene's germline CDR1 is SGHRS and CDR2 YFSETQ. CDR3 DNA sequence: TGCGCCAGCAGCCCCTGGACAGGGGCAGAGACCCAGTACTTC. Translating it yields CASSPWTGAETQYF. Supplemented by reference TRBV5-1 and TRBJ2-5, the full variable domain reads KAGVTQTPRYLIKTRGQQVTLSCSPISGHRSVSWYQQTPGQGLQFLFEYFSETQRNKGNFPGRFSGRQFSNSRSEMNVSTLELGDSALYLCASSPWTGAETQYFGPGTRLLVL.

This clonotype has a handful of counts. The chain combines TRBV4-1 with TRBJ2-3, with 7 bases aligning to TRBD1. Losses at the gene ends were 1 base for V and 0 bases for J; bases not matched to a gene: 1. This CDR3 has 15 amino acids. The germline gives CDR1 MGHRA, CDR2 YSYEKL. The chain's CDR3 is CASSQAGGSTDTQYF. CDR3 in DNA: TGCGCCAGCAGCCAAGCAGGGGGTAGCACAGATACGCAGTATTTT.

This clonotype turned up a few times. The chain is built from TRBV3-1 and TRBJ2-5; 9 nucleotides align to TRBD2. CDR1 is LGHDT, CDR2 YNNKEL, per germline (reference sequence). The trim removed 4 bases at V and 3 bases at J, leaving 9 bases unmatched. The CDR3 runs 16 residues. CDR3 amino acids: CASSRGAASGEETQYF. The CDR3, as DNA: TGTGCCAGCAGCCGGGGGGCGGCTAGCGGGGAAGAGACCCAGTACTTC.

This clonotype was detected ten times or more. V is TRBV7-2 and J is TRBJ2-2, with D possibly TRBD2 on 5 matching bases. Deletions cut 5 bases from V and 1 base from J, with 11 bases between. CDR3 size: 15 residues. Per germline, CDR1 SGHTA and CDR2 FQGNSA. The CDR3 coding sequence is TGTGCCAGCAGCCGAGTAGCGTGGAACACCGGGGAGCTGTTTTTT. Translation: CASSRVAWNTGELFF.

The chain carries TRBV29-1 and TRBJ2-7; D gene uncertain. Trimming took 4 bases from V and 2 from J, leaving 12 bases between them. Germline V gene lookup returns CDR1 SQVTM and CDR2 ANQGSEA. CDR3 length: 13 residues. The CDR3, as DNA: TGCAGCGTTGTTTGGTTAGAAACCTACGAGCAGTACTTC. Its protein product is CSVVWLETYEQYF.

There are a few counts of this clonotype. The chain uses TRBV28 and TRBJ2-5; TRBD2 agrees at 12 bases. Trimming took 4 bases from V and 4 from J; bases not matched to a gene: 7. This CDR3 contains 16 residues. The V gene's germline CDR1 is MDHEN and CDR2 SYDVKM. The CDR3 DNA reads as TGTGCCAGCAGTTCCGGACTAGCGGGGAGCCGAGAGACCCAGTACTTC. This gives the protein CASSSGLAGSRETQYF. Looking up the rest from reference TRBV28 and TRBJ2-5 gives the full variable domain: DVKVTQSSRYLVKRTGEKVFLECVQDMDHENMFWYRQDPGLGLRLIYFSYDVKMKEKGDIPEGYSVSREKKERFSLILESASTNQTSMYLCASSSGLAGSRETQYFGPGTRLLVL.

This clonotype was counted at least ten times. The genes are TRBV20-1 and TRBJ2-7; TRBD1 matches at 8 bases. Trimming took 0 bases from V and 4 from J; bases not matched to a gene: 5. Germline CDR1 reads DFQATT; CDR2 reads SNEGSKA (reference sequence). CDR3 length: 14 amino acids. In nucleotides, the CDR3 is TGCAGTGCTAGAGATGCAGGGGGCGATTACGAGCAGTACGTC. Amino acid sequence: CSARDAGGDYEQYV.

This clonotype was observed many times. CDR3 protein: CASSRQGLAGVGNQPQHF. For the CDR3, the DNA is TGCGCCAGCAGCCGACAGGGGTTAGCAGGGGTGGGCAATCAGCCCCAGCATTTT. The chain has TRBV4-1 and TRBJ1-5, with 8 bases matching TRBD1. The CDR3 is made up of 18 amino acids. In germline, CDR1 is MGHRA, CDR2 YSYEKL. The trim removed 4 bases at V and 2 bases at J, leaving 13 bases unmatched.

The rearrangement joins TRBV6-1 to TRBJ2-4, with D unresolved. Germline loops: CDR1 MNHNS, CDR2 SASEGT. This CDR3 has 11 residues. The ends were cut back, 4 bases at V and 13 bases at J, with 11 bases in the middle. CDR3 sequence reads: CASSVLPVQYF. The CDR3 DNA follows: TGTGCCAGCAGTGTCCTTCCAGTCCAGTACTTC.

In this sample, this clonotype turned up many times. V usage is TRBV6-6 and J usage is TRBJ2-6, with a weak D call TRBD1 (6 bases). The CDR3 contains 15 residues. Germline V lookup: CDR1 MNHNY, CDR2 SVGAGI (reference sequence). Trimming cost V 11 bases and J 2 bases, with 16 bases left between them. This chain's CDR3 is CACRTDLAGANVLTF. The CDR3 region has the DNA TGTGCCTGTAGGACAGACCTAGCTGGGGCCAACGTCCTGACTTTC.

The J gene is TRBJ2-1, the V gene TRBV11-3; D not resolved. The V end was cut by 5 bases, the J end by 0 bases, with 8 bases between. Germline CDR1 reads SGHNT; CDR2 reads YENEEA. The CDR3 consists of 14 residues. CDR3 sequence (DNA): TGTGCCAGCAGCAAGCCTGGCTCCTACAATGAGCAGTTCTTC. As protein: CASSKPGSYNEQFF.

This sequence joins TRBV20-1 and TRBJ2-5; D tentatively fits TRBD1 or TRBD2 (5 bases each). V lost 7 bases and J lost 1, with 13 bases in between. The length of the CDR3 is 13 residues. Germline-derived CDR1 and CDR2 are DFQATT and SNEGSKA (reference sequence). CDR3 loop: CSESSGPQETQYF. CDR3 sequence (DNA): TGCAGTGAATCCTCGGGGCCCCAAGAGACCCAGTACTTC.

This clonotype has only a few counts. This chain links TRBV2 with TRBJ1-3; D unclear. Per the germline V gene, CDR1 is SNHLY and CDR2 is FYNNEI. Trimming took off 6 bases at V and 0 bases at J, with 9 bases between the two ends. The CDR3 runs 14 residues. In nucleotides, the CDR3 is TGTGCCAGCAGGGGGATTATCTCTGGAAACACCATATATTTT. The encoded protein is CASRGIISGNTIYF.

There are a few counts of this clonotype. The chain uses TRBV7-9 and TRBJ2-3; no clear D gene. There are 13 residues in the CDR3. The germline gives CDR1 SEHNR, CDR2 FQNEAQ (reference sequence). Trimming left V 5 bases short and J 0 bases short, with 6 bases between. The CDR3 DNA reads as TGTGCCAGCAGCCAGCCCAGCACAGATACGCAGTATTTT. Its protein is CASSQPSTDTQYF.

This clonotype was detected many times. V is TRBV24-1 and J is TRBJ2-1, with D unclear. Trimming left V 9 bases short and J 0 bases short, with 11 bases between. There are 14 residues in the CDR3. Germline loops: CDR1 KGHDR, CDR2 SFDVKD. CDR3 sequence: CATSSSVSYNEQFF. The DNA of the CDR3 is TGTGCCACCTCAAGCAGCGTCTCCTACAATGAGCAGTTCTTC.

The chain uses TRBV5-1 and TRBJ2-5; 9 nucleotides agree with TRBD1. This CDR3 has 17 amino acids. Germline CDR1 and CDR2: SGHRS and YFSETQ. J gave up 0 bases and V 4 bases, and 10 bases lay outside the gene matches. The CDR3 coding sequence is TGCGCCAGCAGCATAGGACAGGGGCCGCCCAACCAAGAGACCCAGTACTTC. It yields the protein CASSIGQGPPNQETQYF.

The chain uses TRBV7-3 and TRBJ2-5; D uncertain. In germline, CDR1 is SGHTA, CDR2 FQGTGA. Trimming took off 4 bases at V and 0 bases at J, with 12 bases between the two ends. The CDR3 is 15 residues long. Here the CDR3 reads CASSSGPQYQETQYF. In DNA, the CDR3 is TGTGCCAGCAGCTCCGGACCCCAGTACCAAGAGACCCAGTACTTC.

In its sample, this clonotype was seen many times. The V and J genes are TRBV28 and TRBJ2-7; 9 bases are shared with TRBD1. This CDR3 has 16 amino acids. The germline CDR1 and CDR2 sequences are MDHEN and SYDVKM. The J segment lost 4 bases and the V segment lost 5 bases, leaving 12 bases of the junction unmatched. The CDR3 nucleotides read TGTGCCAGCAGTGGACAGGGGATGGACCCCCGTTACGAGCAGTACGTC. Encoded protein: CASSGQGMDPRYEQYV.

This clonotype was picked up a small number of times. V usage is TRBV6-1 and J usage is TRBJ2-1, with a possible D match to TRBD1 (5 bases). The CDR3 runs 15 residues. Germline V gene lookup returns CDR1 MNHNS and CDR2 SASEGT. V lost 3 bases, J lost 6 bases, and 15 bases lay in between. DNA for the CDR3: TGTGCCAGCAGTGACCTCCCAGGGCCGGGCAATGAGCAGTTCTTC. This gives the protein CASSDLPGPGNEQFF.

This clonotype was seen more than once but under ten times. The genes are TRBV7-9 and TRBJ2-3, with D possibly TRBD2 on 7 matching bases. This CDR3 spans 17 amino acids. Per the germline V gene, CDR1 is SEHNR and CDR2 is FQNEAQ (reference sequence). With 5 bases removed from V and 3 bases from J, the gap between germline ends came to 21 bases. CDR3 residues: CASSPRRGGNTTDTQYF. CDR3 sequence (DNA): TGTGCCAGCAGCCCGCGAAGGGGGGGTAATACGACAGATACGCAGTATTTT.

The genes are TRBV6-2 or TRBV6-3 and TRBJ2-5, with D unresolved. This CDR3 is built from 14 residues. Trimming removed 0 bases at V and 3 bases at J, with 8 bases between. Germline V lookup: CDR1 MNHEY, CDR2 SVGEGT. CDR3 DNA sequence: TGTGCCAGCAGTTACTCTACAGAGAAAGAGACCCAGTACTTC. Protein: CASSYSTEKETQYF.